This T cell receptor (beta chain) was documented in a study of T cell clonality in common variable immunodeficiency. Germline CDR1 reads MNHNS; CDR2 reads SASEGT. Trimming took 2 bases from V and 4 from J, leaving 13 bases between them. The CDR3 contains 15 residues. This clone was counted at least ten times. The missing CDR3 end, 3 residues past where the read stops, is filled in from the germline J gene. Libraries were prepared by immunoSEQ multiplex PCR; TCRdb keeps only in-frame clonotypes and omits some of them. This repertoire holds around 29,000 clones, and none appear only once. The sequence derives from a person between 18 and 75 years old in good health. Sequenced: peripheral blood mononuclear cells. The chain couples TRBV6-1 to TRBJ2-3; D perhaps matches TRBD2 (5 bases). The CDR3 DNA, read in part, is TGTGCCAGCAGTGAACTTGGCGGGTCCGCAGATACG. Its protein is CASSELGGSADT. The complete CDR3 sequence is CASSELGGSADTQYF.